The 20 T cell receptor beta chains below all came from one sample that was sequenced in a study of shared clonotypes between healthy human individuals. Assay: immunoSEQ multiplex PCR; the TCRdb copy retains only in-frame clones and omits some. The sample carries nearly 2 million clones, about 95% recorded once. Naive CD8 cells were CD45RO-negative, positively selected for CCR7, excluding terminally differentiated effector memory CD45RA+ cells. The specimen sequenced was naive CD8+ T cells sorted from blood. The receptors derive from a man aged 18-30 years in good health.

The chain links TRBV9 to TRBJ2-7, with 8 nucleotides matching TRBD2. CDR3 length: 15 residues. The ends lost 0 bases at V and 3 bases at J; junction bases unmatched: 5. Looked up from germline, CDR1 is SGDLS and CDR2 is YYNGEE. The CDR3 region is CASSVDGTRYYEQYF. The DNA of the CDR3 is TGTGCCAGCAGCGTAGACGGGACTAGGTACTACGAGCAGTACTTC. The full variable domain, completed using reference TRBV9 and TRBJ2-7, is DSGVTQTPKHLITATGQRVTLRCSPRSGDLSVYWYQQSLDQGLQFLIQYYNGEERAKGNILERFSAQQFPDLHSELNLSSLELGDSALYFCASSVDGTRYYEQYFGPGTRLTVT.

Comments on this clone: Other DNA sequences in this specimen translate into the identical CDR3. This chain uses TRBV5-6 with TRBJ1-5; D not certain. The V gene lost 0 bases and the J gene lost 2 bases, with 6 bases spanning the gap. Germline lookup yields CDR1 SGHDT and CDR2 YYEEEE. This CDR3 comprises 14 residues. The DNA for the CDR3 is TGTGCCAGCAGCTTGGGGTCGGGCAATCAGCCCCAGCATTTT. Translating gives CASSLGSGNQPQHF.

This clone occurred once. This chain joins TRBV18 and TRBJ1-6, with 8 bases that match TRBD1. There are 18 residues in the CDR3. Germline V gene data show CDR1 as KGHSH and CDR2 as LQKENI. V lost 4 bases, J lost 1 base, and 9 bases stayed unmatched. DNA for the CDR3: TGTGCCAGCTCACGACCGGGCCAGGGGGCTTCCTATAATTCACCCCTCCACTTT. Translation: CASSRPGQGASYNSPLHF.

This clone appeared a single time. This chain uses TRBV6-5 with TRBJ2-2; 7 bases agree with TRBD1. Losses at the gene ends were 6 bases for V and 6 bases for J; bases not matched to a gene: 7. The CDR3 totals 14 residues. CDR1 and CDR2 (germline): MNHEY, SVGAGI. The CDR3 here is CASSGQALAGELFF. DNA of the CDR3: TGTGCCAGCAGCGGACAGGCCTTGGCCGGGGAGCTGTTTTTT.

The V and J genes are TRBV30 and TRBJ2-1, with D possibly TRBD1 on 5 matching bases. Germline CDR1 reads GTSNPN; CDR2 reads SVGIG (reference sequence). V was trimmed by 8 bases and J by 1 base, leaving 12 bases between them. This CDR3 is built from 13 residues. CDR3 sequence (DNA): TGTGCCGGCCACAGGCGGTCCTACAATGAGCAGTTCTTC. It yields the protein CAGHRRSYNEQFF.

The rearrangement uses TRBV6-4 and TRBJ1-1; D is unresolved. Trimming stripped 3 bases from V and 0 bases from J, with 11 bases between. This CDR3 is built from 15 residues. Germline-derived CDR1 and CDR2 are MRHNA and SNTAGT. CDR3 sequence (DNA): TGTGCCAGCAGTGAAGACACCTTTATGAACACTGAAGCTTTCTTT. This encodes CASSEDTFMNTEAFF.

This clone was picked up a small number of times. The V call is TRBV29-1, the J call TRBJ2-2, with no clear D. Trimming left V 4 bases short and J 6 bases short, with 6 bases between. This CDR3 has 11 amino acids. Germline assignment: CDR1 SQVTM and CDR2 ANQGSEA. The CDR3: CSVVAAGELFF. The CDR3 nucleotides are TGCAGCGTTGTGGCGGCCGGGGAGCTGTTTTTT.

This clone was seen only once. The V and J genes are TRBV23-1 and TRBJ2-4; possibly TRBD2 for D (5 bases). TRBV23-1 is an ORF for which the function is uncertain. The length of the CDR3 is 14 residues. V gave up 6 bases and J gave up 0 bases, with 9 bases separating them. In nucleotides, the CDR3 is TGCGCCAGCAGGGCGGCGGGAGCCAAAAACATTCAGTACTTC. Translated: CASRAAGAKNIQYF.

The V call is TRBV5-6, the J call TRBJ1-2; a weak D match, TRBD1 (5 bases). This CDR3 contains 14 residues. CDR1 and CDR2 (germline): SGHDT, YYEEEE. Trimming pared 2 bases from V and 7 bases from J, leaving 15 bases between. This CDR3 reads CASSLAGMVFGYTF. The CDR3 DNA is TGTGCCAGCAGCTTAGCAGGGATGGTTTTTGGCTACACCTTC.

This sequence joins TRBV5-1 and TRBJ2-3; weak D call: TRBD2 (6 bases). This CDR3 is built from 15 residues. V was shortened by 2 bases and J by 3 bases, with 13 bases between the two germline ends. CDR1 SGHRS and CDR2 YFSETQ come from the germline V gene. The CDR3 reads CASSLTTGGTDTQYF. The CDR3 coding sequence is TGCGCCAGCAGCTTAACGACTGGGGGGACAGATACGCAGTATTTT.

The chain carries TRBV5-4 and TRBJ2-7, with D unresolved. V lost 3 bases, J lost 3 bases, and 7 bases lay in between. This CDR3 region has 12 residues. Looked up from germline, CDR1 is SGHNT and CDR2 is YYREEE (reference sequence). The CDR3 loop is CASSSDDYEQYF. The DNA of the CDR3 is TGTGCCAGCAGCTCCGATGACTACGAGCAGTACTTC.

Concerning this clone: Other DNA sequences in the same sample also yield this CDR3. V is TRBV5-4 and J is TRBJ2-1, with 8 bases fitting TRBD2. The germline gives CDR1 SGHNT, CDR2 YYREEE (reference sequence). The trim removed 0 bases at V and 2 bases at J, leaving 1 base unmatched. The CDR3 sequence is 15 residues long. The DNA of the CDR3 is TGTGCCAGCAGCTTGGCCGGGGGGGCCTACAATGAGCAGTTCTTC. Its protein product is CASSLAGGAYNEQFF.

As concerns this clone: This sample includes further DNA sequences coding for the same CDR3. The chain joins TRBV4-3 to TRBJ2-7; 10 nucleotides match TRBD1. V trimming: 5 bases; J trimming: 2 bases; junction bases outside the gene matches: 3. Germline CDR1 reads LGHNA; CDR2 reads YSLEER. The CDR3 sequence is 14 residues long. CDR3 in DNA: TGCGCCAGCAGCAGCGGGACAGGGGCCTACGAGCAGTACTTC. This sequence encodes CASSSGTGAYEQYF.

The rearrangement links TRBV27 to TRBJ1-5; TRBD1 agrees at 8 bases. This CDR3 is 16 amino acids long. V gave up 1 base and J gave up 7 bases; unmatched junction bases: 9. CDR1 and CDR2 (germline): MNHEY, SMNVEV (reference sequence). In DNA, the CDR3 is TGTGCCAGCAGTTTATTGGGCAACAGGGGGTGGCAGCCCCAGCATTTT. Residues: CASSLLGNRGWQPQHF.

The chain links TRBV19 to TRBJ1-2, with 7 nucleotides matching TRBD1. Looked up from germline, CDR1 is LNHDA and CDR2 is SQIVND (reference sequence). Losses at the gene ends were 5 bases for V and 5 bases for J; bases not matched to a gene: 11. There are 15 residues in the CDR3. DNA of the CDR3: TGTGCCAGTAGTTTTCCGGGACAGAGGGCTTATGGCTACACCTTC. As protein: CASSFPGQRAYGYTF.

The chain couples TRBV7-9 to TRBJ2-1; D ambiguous. Germline values: CDR1 SEHNR, CDR2 FQNEAQ (reference sequence). This CDR3 comprises 13 residues. The ends were cut back, 1 base at V and 8 bases at J, with 9 bases in the middle. CDR3 nucleotide sequence: TGTGCCAGCAGCTTAGACGGTAGGGATGAGCAGTTCTTC. Translation gives CASSLDGRDEQFF.

About this clone: The same CDR3 is also encoded by other DNA sequences in this sample. The J gene is TRBJ2-1, the V gene TRBV6-5; possibly TRBD2 for D (5 bases). Germline-derived CDR1 and CDR2 are MNHEY and SVGAGI. This CDR3 contains 11 residues. Deletions cut 2 bases from V and 9 bases from J, with 5 bases between. CDR3 coding DNA: TGTGCCAGCAGTTACGGAGGTGAGCAGTTCTTC. Translating it yields CASSYGGEQFF.

This clone has only one observation. This rearrangement joins TRBV7-2 to TRBJ1-1, with no clear D. The V gene's germline CDR1 is SGHTA and CDR2 FQGNSA. This CDR3 contains 13 residues. Deletions cut 3 bases from V and 5 bases from J, with 10 bases between. CDR3 DNA: TGTGCCAGCAGCTTCACGCATGGTACTGAAGCTTTCTTT. Protein: CASSFTHGTEAFF.

The chain is built from TRBV7-9 and TRBJ2-1, with TRBD2 identical over 13 bases. The germline V gene encodes CDR1 SEHNR and CDR2 FQNEAQ (reference sequence). The CDR3 length is 16 residues. With 0 bases clipped from V and 9 bases from J, the junction kept 5 bases outside the gene matches. The DNA of the CDR3 is TGTGCCAGCAGCTTAGCAGTACTAGCGGGAGGGATTGAGCAGTTCTTC. Amino acid sequence: CASSLAVLAGGIEQFF. Looking up the rest from reference TRBV7-9 and TRBJ2-1 gives the full variable domain: DTGVSQNPRHKITKRGQNVTFRCDPISEHNRLYWYRQTLGQGPEFLTYFQNEAQLEKSRLLSDRFSAERPKGSFSTLEIQRTEQGDSAMYLCASSLAVLAGGIEQFFGPGTRLTVL.

This clone appeared a single time. V is TRBV7-9 and J is TRBJ2-7; TRBD1 is a possible D gene (6 bases). V gave up 5 bases and J gave up 2 bases, with 16 bases separating them. The CDR3 has 15 amino acids. CDR1 is SEHNR and CDR2 is FQNEAQ in the germline V gene (reference sequence). CDR3 in amino acids: CASSPGWDNPYEQYF. The CDR3 DNA follows: TGTGCCAGCAGCCCAGGTTGGGACAACCCCTACGAGCAGTACTTC.